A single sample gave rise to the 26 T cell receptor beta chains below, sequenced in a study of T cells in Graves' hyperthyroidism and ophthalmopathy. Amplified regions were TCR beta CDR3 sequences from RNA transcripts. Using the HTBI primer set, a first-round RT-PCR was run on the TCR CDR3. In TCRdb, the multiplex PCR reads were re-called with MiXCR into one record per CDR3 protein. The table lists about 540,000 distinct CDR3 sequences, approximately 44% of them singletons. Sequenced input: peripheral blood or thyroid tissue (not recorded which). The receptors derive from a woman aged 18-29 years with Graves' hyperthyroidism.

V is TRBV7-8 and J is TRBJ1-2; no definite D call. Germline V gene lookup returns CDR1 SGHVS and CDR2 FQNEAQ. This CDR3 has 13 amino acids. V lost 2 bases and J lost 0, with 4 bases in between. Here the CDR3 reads CASSLLSNYGYTF. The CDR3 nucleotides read TGTGCCAGCAGCTTACTTTCTAACTATGGCTACACCTTC.

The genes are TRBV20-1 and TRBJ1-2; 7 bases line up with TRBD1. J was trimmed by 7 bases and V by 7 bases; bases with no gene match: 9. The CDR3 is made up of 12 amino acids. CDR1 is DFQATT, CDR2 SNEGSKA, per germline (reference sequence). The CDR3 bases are TGCAGTGATTTTGGAGGGGGCAGTGGCTACACCTTC. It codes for CSDFGGGSGYTF.

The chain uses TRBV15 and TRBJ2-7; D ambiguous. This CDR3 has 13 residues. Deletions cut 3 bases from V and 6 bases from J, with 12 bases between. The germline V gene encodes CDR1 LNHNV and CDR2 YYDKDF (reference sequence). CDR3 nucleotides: TGTGCCACCAGCAGCTGGGCGTCGGGCGAGCAGTACTTC. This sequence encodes CATSSWASGEQYF.

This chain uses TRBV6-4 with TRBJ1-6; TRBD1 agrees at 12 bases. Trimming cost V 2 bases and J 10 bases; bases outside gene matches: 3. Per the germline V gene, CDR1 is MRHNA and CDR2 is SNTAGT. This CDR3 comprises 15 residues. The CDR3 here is CASSDPGQGASPLHF. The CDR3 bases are TGTGCCAGCAGTGACCCGGGACAGGGGGCCTCACCCCTCCACTTT.

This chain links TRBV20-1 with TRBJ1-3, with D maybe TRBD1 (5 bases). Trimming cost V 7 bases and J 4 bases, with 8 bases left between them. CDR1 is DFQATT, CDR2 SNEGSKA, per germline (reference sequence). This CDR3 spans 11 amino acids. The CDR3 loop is CSGKGGNTIYF. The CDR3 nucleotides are TGCAGTGGAAAGGGGGGAAACACCATATATTTT.

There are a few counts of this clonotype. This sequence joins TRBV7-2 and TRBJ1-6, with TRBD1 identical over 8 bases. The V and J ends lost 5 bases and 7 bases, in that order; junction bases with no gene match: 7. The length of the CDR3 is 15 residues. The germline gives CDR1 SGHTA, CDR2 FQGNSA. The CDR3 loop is CASSRTGRENSPLHF. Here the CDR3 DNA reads TGTGCCAGCAGCAGGACAGGGAGGGAGAATTCACCCCTCCACTTT.

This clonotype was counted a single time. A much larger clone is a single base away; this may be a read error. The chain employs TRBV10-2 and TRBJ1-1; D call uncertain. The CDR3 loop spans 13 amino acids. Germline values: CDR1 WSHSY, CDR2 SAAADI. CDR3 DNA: TGCGCCAGCATTAATTTAGTGACCACTGAAGCTCTCTTT. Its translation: CASINLVTTEALF.

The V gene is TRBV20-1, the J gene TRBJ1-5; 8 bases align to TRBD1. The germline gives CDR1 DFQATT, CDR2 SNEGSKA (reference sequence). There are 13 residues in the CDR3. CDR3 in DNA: TGCGGTGTCGGACCAGGGGGCAGGGAGCCCCAGCATTTT. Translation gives CGVGPGGREPQHF.

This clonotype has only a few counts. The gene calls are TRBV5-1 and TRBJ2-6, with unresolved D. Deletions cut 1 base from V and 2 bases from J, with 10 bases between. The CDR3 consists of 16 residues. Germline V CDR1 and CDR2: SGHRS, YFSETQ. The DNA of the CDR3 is TGCGCCAGCAGCTTGACGTACGCCCCTGGGGCCAACGTCCTGACTTTC. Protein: CASSLTYAPGANVLTF.

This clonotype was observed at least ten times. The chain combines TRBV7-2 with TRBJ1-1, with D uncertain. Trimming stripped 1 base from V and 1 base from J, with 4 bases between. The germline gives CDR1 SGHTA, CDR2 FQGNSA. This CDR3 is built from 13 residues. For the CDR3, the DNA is TGTGCCAGCAGCTTAGGTCAGAACACTGAAGCTTTCTTT. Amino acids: CASSLGQNTEAFF.

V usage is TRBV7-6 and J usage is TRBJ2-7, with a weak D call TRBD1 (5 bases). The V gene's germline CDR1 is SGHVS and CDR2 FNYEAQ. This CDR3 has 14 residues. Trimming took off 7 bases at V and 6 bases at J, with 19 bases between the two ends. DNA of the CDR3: TGTGCCAGCACCATAGAAACAGGATTCGTCGAGCAGTACTTC. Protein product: CASTIETGFVEQYF.

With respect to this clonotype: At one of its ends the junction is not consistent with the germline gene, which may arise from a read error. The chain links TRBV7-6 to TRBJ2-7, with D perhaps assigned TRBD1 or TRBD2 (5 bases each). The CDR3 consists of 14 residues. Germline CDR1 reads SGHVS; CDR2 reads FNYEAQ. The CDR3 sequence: CASTPRDRQTEQYF. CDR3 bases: TGCGCCAGCACCCCCCGGGACCGCCAGACCGAGCAGTACTTC.

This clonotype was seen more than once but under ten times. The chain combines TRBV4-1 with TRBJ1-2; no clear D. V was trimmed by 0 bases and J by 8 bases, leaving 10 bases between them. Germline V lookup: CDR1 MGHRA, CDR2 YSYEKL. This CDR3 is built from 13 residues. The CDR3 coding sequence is TGCGCCAGCAGCCAAGATGAATTGCAAGGCTACACCTTC. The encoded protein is CASSQDELQGYTF.

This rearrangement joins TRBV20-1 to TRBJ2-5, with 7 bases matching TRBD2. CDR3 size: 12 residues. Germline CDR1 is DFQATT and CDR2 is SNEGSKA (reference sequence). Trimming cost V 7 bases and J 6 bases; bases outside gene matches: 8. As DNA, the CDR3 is TGCAGTGTAGCGGGCGGCGGCCAGACCCAGTACTTC. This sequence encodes CSVAGGGQTQYF.

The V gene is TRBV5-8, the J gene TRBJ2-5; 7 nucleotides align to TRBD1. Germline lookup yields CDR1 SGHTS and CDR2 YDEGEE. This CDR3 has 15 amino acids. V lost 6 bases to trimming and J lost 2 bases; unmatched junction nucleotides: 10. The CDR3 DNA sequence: TGTGCCAGCACCAATCCGGGACAGCTACAAGAGACCCAGTACTTC. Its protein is CASTNPGQLQETQYF.

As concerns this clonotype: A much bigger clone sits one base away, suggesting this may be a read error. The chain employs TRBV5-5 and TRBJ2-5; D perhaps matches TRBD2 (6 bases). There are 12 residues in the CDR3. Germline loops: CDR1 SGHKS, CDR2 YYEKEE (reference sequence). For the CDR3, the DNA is TGTGCCAGCAGTCCGGGGGAAGAGACCCAGCACTTC. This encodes CASSPGEETQHF. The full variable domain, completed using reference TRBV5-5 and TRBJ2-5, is DAGVTQSPTHLIKTRGQQVTLRCSPISGHKSVSWYQQVLGQGPQFIFQYYEKEERGRGNFPDRFSARQFPNYSSELNVNALLLGDSALYLCASSPGEETQHFGPGTRLLVL.

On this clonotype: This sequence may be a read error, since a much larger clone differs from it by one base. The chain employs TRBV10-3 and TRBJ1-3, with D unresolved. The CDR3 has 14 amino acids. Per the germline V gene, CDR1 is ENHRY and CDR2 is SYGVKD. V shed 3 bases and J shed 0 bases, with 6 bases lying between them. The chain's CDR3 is CAISDRDSGNTIYF. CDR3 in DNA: TGTGCCATCAGTGACCGGGACTCTGGAAACACCATATATTTT.

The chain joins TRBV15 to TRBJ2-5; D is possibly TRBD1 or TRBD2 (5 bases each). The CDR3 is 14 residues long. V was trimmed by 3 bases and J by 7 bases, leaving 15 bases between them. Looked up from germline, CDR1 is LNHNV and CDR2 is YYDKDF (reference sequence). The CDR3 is CATSSHWGPGTQYF. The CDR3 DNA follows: TGTGCCACCAGCAGTCATTGGGGACCAGGGACCCAGTACTTC.

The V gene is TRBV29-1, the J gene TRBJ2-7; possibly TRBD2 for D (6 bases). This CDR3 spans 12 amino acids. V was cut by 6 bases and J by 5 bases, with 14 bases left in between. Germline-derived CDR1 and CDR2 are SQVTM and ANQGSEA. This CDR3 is CSVGGVYNEQYF. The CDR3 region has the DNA TGCAGCGTGGGGGGAGTCTACAACGAGCAGTACTTC.

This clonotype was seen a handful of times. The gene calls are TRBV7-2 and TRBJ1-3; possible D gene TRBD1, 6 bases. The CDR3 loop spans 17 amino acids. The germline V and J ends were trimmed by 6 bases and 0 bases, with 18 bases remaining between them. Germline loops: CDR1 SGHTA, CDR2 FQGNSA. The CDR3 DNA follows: TGTGCCAGCAGTCGTAACAGGGTTGGTGGCTCTGGAAACACCATATATTTT. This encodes CASSRNRVGGSGNTIYF.

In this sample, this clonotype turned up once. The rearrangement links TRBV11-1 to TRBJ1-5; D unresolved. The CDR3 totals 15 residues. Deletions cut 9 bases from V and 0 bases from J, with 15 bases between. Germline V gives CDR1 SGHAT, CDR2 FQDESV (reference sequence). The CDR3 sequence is CASIDRGVSNQPQHF. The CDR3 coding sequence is TGTGCCAGTATTGACCGTGGGGTTAGCAATCAGCCCCAGCATTTT.

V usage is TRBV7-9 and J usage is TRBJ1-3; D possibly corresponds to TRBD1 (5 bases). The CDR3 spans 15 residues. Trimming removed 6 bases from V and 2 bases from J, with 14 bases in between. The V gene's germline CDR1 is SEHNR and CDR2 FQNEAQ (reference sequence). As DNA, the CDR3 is TGTGCCAGCAGTCTCGGGACGGCAACTGGAAACACCATATATTTT. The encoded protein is CASSLGTATGNTIYF. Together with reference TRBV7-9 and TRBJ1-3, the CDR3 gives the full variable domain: DTGVSQNPRHKITKRGQNVTFRCDPISEHNRLYWYRQTLGQGPEFLTYFQNEAQLEKSRLLSDRFSAERPKGSFSTLEIQRTEQGDSAMYLCASSLGTATGNTIYFGEGSWLTVV.

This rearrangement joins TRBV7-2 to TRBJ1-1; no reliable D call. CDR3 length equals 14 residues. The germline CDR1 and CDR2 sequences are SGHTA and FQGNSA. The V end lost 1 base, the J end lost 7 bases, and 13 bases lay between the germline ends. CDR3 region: CASSLDLIGSEAFF. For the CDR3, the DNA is TGTGCCAGCAGCTTAGATCTGATCGGGAGTGAAGCTTTCTTT. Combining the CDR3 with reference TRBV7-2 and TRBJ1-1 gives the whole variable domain GAGVSQSPSNKVTEKGKDVELRCDPISGHTALYWYRQSLGQGLEFLIYFQGNSAPDKSGLPSDRFSAERTGGSVSTLTIQRTQQEDSAVYLCASSLDLIGSEAFFGQGTRLTVV.

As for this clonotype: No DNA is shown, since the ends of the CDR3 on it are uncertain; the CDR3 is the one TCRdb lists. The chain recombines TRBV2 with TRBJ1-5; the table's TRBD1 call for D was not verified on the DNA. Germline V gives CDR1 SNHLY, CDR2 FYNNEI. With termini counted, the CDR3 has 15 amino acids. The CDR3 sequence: CASSFGQGNNQPKHF.

The CDR3 nucleotides read TGCGCCAGCAGCTTGGGGGGACTAGCGGGAGGCGAGCAGTACTTC. This encodes CASSLGGLAGGEQYF. The chain is built from TRBV5-1 and TRBJ2-7, with 15 bases that match TRBD2. With V trimmed by 0 bases and J by 6 bases, 1 base remained unmatched. The CDR3 runs to 15 residues. Germline lookup yields CDR1 SGHRS and CDR2 YFSETQ.

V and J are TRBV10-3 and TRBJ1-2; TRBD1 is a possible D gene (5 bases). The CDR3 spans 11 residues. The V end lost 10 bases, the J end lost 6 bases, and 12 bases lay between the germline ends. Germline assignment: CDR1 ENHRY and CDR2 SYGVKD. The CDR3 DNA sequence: TGTGCCAACGATGGAGGGGATGGCTACACCTTC. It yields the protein CANDGGDGYTF.